The source of this TCR beta chain is a study of PD-1 and CTLA-4 blockade in melanoma. The assay was immunoSEQ multiplex PCR, and TCRdb's table has in-frame clones only and misses some. The sample includes about 31,000 clones, approximately 90% seen only once; the top ten take 8.5% to 9%. V lost 7 bases and J lost 0, with 13 bases in between. The CDR3 is 13 residues long. CDR1 is SQVTM and CDR2 is ANQGSEA in the germline V gene. Here the sequenced sample was CD8+ T cells from peripheral blood, taken from a patient given anti-PD-1 treatment. The chain joins TRBV29-1 to TRBJ2-7, with D tentatively TRBD1 or TRBD2 (5 bases each). This sequence was found in a human donor with melanoma. CDR3 DNA sequence: TGCAGCGGCATCTCCGGGACCTCCTACGAGCAGTACTTC. This sequence encodes CSGISGTSYEQYF.